The 30 T cell receptor beta chains below all came from one sample that was sequenced in a study of blood T cell repertoires in COVID-19. The repertoire was sequenced with immunoSEQ multiplex PCR; TCRdb's copy has only in-frame clones and lacks some. The sample includes about 130,000 clones, 65% to 85% of them seen just once. Material: peripheral blood. These receptors all stem from an older man with acute or convalescent COVID-19.

The V and J genes are TRBV29-1 and TRBJ1-2; 7 bases agree with TRBD1. CDR1 and CDR2 (germline): SQVTM, ANQGSEA. The V segment lost 5 bases and the J segment 8 bases; nucleotides outside the gene matches: 8. The CDR3 has 12 amino acids. The CDR3 here is CSVLQGGGGYTF. The CDR3 bases are TGCAGCGTTCTTCAGGGGGGAGGCGGCTACACCTTC.

This chain uses TRBV7-2 with TRBJ2-1; D possibly corresponds to TRBD1 (6 bases). Trimming cost V 5 bases and J 7 bases, with 9 bases left between them. Germline CDR1 is SGHTA and CDR2 is FQGNSA. The CDR3 contains 12 residues. CDR3 in amino acids: CASSIRGNEQFF. DNA for the CDR3: TGTGCCAGCAGCATCAGGGGAAATGAGCAGTTCTTC.

For this clone: Within the sample, other DNA sequences also encode this same CDR3. The chain employs TRBV6-1 and TRBJ1-1; D may be TRBD1 (6 bases). CDR3 length: 14 amino acids. V dropped 2 bases and J dropped 4 bases, with 11 bases sitting between them. Germline V gene sequence: CDR1 MNHNS, CDR2 SASEGT. CDR3 loop: CASSENRASTEAFF. CDR3 nucleotides: TGTGCCAGCAGTGAAAACAGGGCGAGCACTGAAGCTTTCTTT.

The DNA of the CDR3 is TGTGCCAGCAGCTCTACAGGGGGCACTGAAGCTTTCTTT. Translated, it gives CASSSTGGTEAFF. The chain couples TRBV21-1 to TRBJ1-1; the table names TRBD1, a call not compared with the DNA. TRBV21-1 is listed as a pseudogene. This CDR3 has 13 amino acids.

The sample holds one count of this clone. One junction end disagrees with the germline gene, perhaps due to a read error. The chain carries TRBV7-9 and TRBJ1-1; TRBD1 might be the D (5 bases). This CDR3 has 12 amino acids. CDR1 and CDR2 from the germline V gene are SEHNR and FQNEAQ (reference sequence). CDR3 DNA sequence: TGTGCCAGCAGCTTAGAGGCAGGGTCCCCCATCTTT. It specifies CASSLEAGSPIF.

There are a few counts of this clone. The CDR3: CASSGGGGLRGNTIYF. As DNA, the CDR3 is TGTGCCAGCAGCGGAGGTGGGGGCCTTAGGGGAAACACCATATATTTT. V usage is TRBV28 and J usage is TRBJ1-3; maybe TRBD1 (6 bases). The V end lost 6 bases, the J end lost 4 bases, and 19 bases lay between the germline ends. This CDR3 is 16 amino acids long. The germline V gene encodes CDR1 MDHEN and CDR2 SYDVKM.

This clone came up once. The V gene is TRBV10-2, the J gene TRBJ2-2; TRBD1 matches 11 bases. The CDR3 covers 18 residues. V lost 3 bases, J lost 0 bases, and 6 bases stayed unmatched. CDR1 is WSHSY, CDR2 SAAADI, per germline. DNA of the CDR3: TGCGCCAGCAGTGAAACGGACAGGGGGCTGACGAACACCGGGGAGCTGTTTTTT. It encodes CASSETDRGLTNTGELFF.

The J gene is TRBJ2-5, the V gene TRBV11-2; D is perhaps TRBD1 (5 bases). CDR1 is SGHAT and CDR2 is FQNNGV in the germline V gene. The length of the CDR3 is 14 residues. V lost 5 bases and J 5 bases, leaving 15 bases between the germline ends. DNA for the CDR3: TGTGCCAGCAGCCAGATGGCTGGGGCTGAGACCCAGTACTTC. Its protein is CASSQMAGAETQYF. Based on the CDR3 plus reference TRBV11-2 and TRBJ2-5, the full variable domain is EAGVAQSPRYKIIEKRQSVAFWCNPISGHATLYWYQQILGQGPKLLIQFQNNGVVDDSQLPKDRFSAERLKGVDSTLKIQPAKLEDSAVYLCASSQMAGAETQYFGPGTRLLVL.

This rearrangement joins TRBV18 to TRBJ1-2; the D gene is possibly TRBD1 (6 bases). Germline CDR1 is KGHSH and CDR2 is LQKENI. CDR3 length equals 14 residues. Trimming removed 1 base at V and 5 bases at J, with 11 bases between. The CDR3 DNA reads TGTGCCAGCTCACCACTCGGGGACACTTATGGCTACACCTTC. Its translation is CASSPLGDTYGYTF.

This chain uses TRBV19 with TRBJ1-5; 8 bases are shared with TRBD1. The CDR3 consists of 14 residues. Germline V gives CDR1 LNHDA, CDR2 SQIVND (reference sequence). Germline trimming cut 7 bases from V and 4 bases from J; bases unmatched to any gene: 6. The CDR3 sequence is CASTNQGANQPQHF. The DNA of the CDR3 is TGTGCCAGTACGAATCAGGGGGCGAATCAGCCCCAGCATTTT.

The rearrangement uses TRBV7-9 and TRBJ2-2; TRBD1 might be the D (5 bases). The CDR3 has 18 residues. CDR1 is SEHNR, CDR2 FQNEAQ, per germline (reference sequence). V lost 2 bases and J 4 bases, leaving 20 bases between the germline ends. The CDR3 DNA is TGTGCCAGCAGCTTAAGAGTCCCGCGTGACAGTCTCACCGGGGAGCTGTTTTTT. The encoded protein is CASSLRVPRDSLTGELFF.

The chain uses TRBV2 and TRBJ1-5; 7 bases are a match to TRBD1. Germline assignment: CDR1 SNHLY and CDR2 FYNNEI. The trim removed 6 bases at V and 0 bases at J, leaving 8 bases unmatched. This CDR3 contains 16 residues. The CDR3 DNA reads as TGTGCCAGCAGGACATTGACAGGGAATAGCAATCAGCCCCAGCATTTT. It codes for CASRTLTGNSNQPQHF.

The V gene is TRBV27, the J gene TRBJ2-1; no reliable D call. There are 12 residues in the CDR3. The germline gives CDR1 MNHEY, CDR2 SMNVEV (reference sequence). V dropped 6 bases and J dropped 7 bases, with 10 bases sitting between them. As DNA, the CDR3 is TGTGCCAGCAGGAAAGAAACTAATGAGCAGTTCTTC. The encoded protein is CASRKETNEQFF.

The chain links TRBV6-1 to TRBJ1-2, with a weak D call TRBD1 (6 bases). Looked up from germline, CDR1 is MNHNS and CDR2 is SASEGT. CDR3 size: 15 residues. V was shortened by 2 bases and J by 8 bases, with 18 bases between the two germline ends. The CDR3 loop reads CASSELNRGLEGYTF. In DNA, the CDR3 is TGTGCCAGCAGTGAATTGAATAGGGGGTTAGAAGGCTACACCTTC.

To note about this clone: An end of the junction does not agree with germline; a read error may underlie this. V gene TRBV6-5 combines with J gene TRBJ1-6; 7 bases align to TRBD1. The CDR3 is 12 amino acids. Germline V gives CDR1 MNHEY, CDR2 SVGAGI. CDR3 in amino acids: CASNYRGSPLHF. CDR3 coding DNA: TGTGCCAGCAATTACAGGGGTTCACCCCTCCACTTT.

The chain is built from TRBV9 and TRBJ2-2, with TRBD2 as a possible D gene (5 bases). The ends were cut back, 6 bases at V and 6 bases at J, with 18 bases in the middle. CDR1 and CDR2 (germline): SGDLS, YYNGEE. This CDR3 contains 15 residues. CDR3 sequence reads: CASKPTGGSAGELFF. Written as DNA, the CDR3 is TGTGCCAGCAAACCCACCGGAGGCTCCGCCGGGGAGCTGTTTTTT.

The genes are TRBV6-5 and TRBJ2-1, with 7 nucleotides matching TRBD1. The CDR3 spans 15 residues. The V segment lost 3 bases and the J segment 6 bases; nucleotides outside the gene matches: 8. CDR1 and CDR2 from the germline V gene are MNHEY and SVGAGI. CDR3 loop: CASSYELPGGNEQFF. CDR3 nucleotides: TGTGCCAGCAGTTATGAACTACCAGGGGGCAATGAGCAGTTCTTC.

The CDR3 DNA reads as TGTGCCAGCAGCTTGAAACAGGGGGCCACAGATACGCAGTATTTT. This translates into CASSLKQGATDTQYF. This chain links TRBV5-8 with TRBJ2-3; 9 bases map to TRBD1. The CDR3 has 15 residues. The germline gives CDR1 SGHTS, CDR2 YDEGEE. V was pared by 1 base and J by 2 bases, with 2 bases of the junction left unmatched.

This chain links TRBV9 with TRBJ2-5; TRBD2 matches at 8 bases. From germline, CDR1 is SGDLS and CDR2 YYNGEE. This CDR3 spans 19 amino acids. The junction had 18 bases not matched to a gene; V was cut back by 0 bases and J by 5 bases. CDR3 sequence: CASSVGVHPPGTREETQYF. Written as DNA, the CDR3 is TGTGCCAGCAGCGTAGGAGTCCACCCACCCGGGACTAGGGAGGAGACCCAGTACTTC.

The V and J genes are TRBV4-1 and TRBJ2-3; 9 nucleotides match TRBD2. Germline lookup yields CDR1 MGHRA and CDR2 YSYEKL. This CDR3 spans 15 amino acids. J gave up 5 bases and V 2 bases, and 5 bases lay outside the gene matches. CDR3 DNA: TGCGCCAGCAGCCAATTAGCGGGGGCGGGAGATACGCAGTATTTT. This sequence encodes CASSQLAGAGDTQYF.

The chain combines TRBV19 with TRBJ1-2; D gene ambiguous. Germline V gene sequence: CDR1 LNHDA, CDR2 SQIVND (reference sequence). The CDR3 length is 13 residues. V dropped 6 bases and J dropped 2 bases, with 10 bases sitting between them. The CDR3 reads CASSLWPNYGYTF. CDR3 sequence (DNA): TGTGCCAGTAGCCTGTGGCCAAACTATGGCTACACCTTC.

The chain has TRBV27 and TRBJ1-4, with D perhaps matching TRBD1 (5 bases). This CDR3 is built from 17 residues. V lost 3 bases, J lost 4 bases, and 18 bases lay in between. Germline V gene sequence: CDR1 MNHEY, CDR2 SMNVEV (reference sequence). CDR3 amino acids: CASSFKGQGLINEKLFF. CDR3 nucleotides: TGTGCCAGCAGTTTTAAGGGGCAGGGACTAATTAATGAAAAACTGTTTTTT.

The V gene is TRBV11-3, the J gene TRBJ2-2; D gene ambiguous. The CDR3 is made up of 13 amino acids. CDR1 is SGHNT, CDR2 YENEEA, per germline. The V end lost 5 bases, the J end lost 6 bases, and 10 bases lay between the germline ends. CDR3 protein: CASSLNRAGELFF. CDR3 in DNA: TGTGCCAGCAGCCTCAACCGAGCCGGGGAGCTGTTTTTT.

The rearrangement uses TRBV18 and TRBJ2-1, with D perhaps TRBD2 (5 bases). The germline gives CDR1 KGHSH, CDR2 LQKENI. V was shortened by 6 bases and J by 5 bases, with 5 bases between the two germline ends. The CDR3 is 11 residues long. The CDR3 reads CASSRDNEQFF. The CDR3, as DNA: TGTGCCAGCTCGAGGGACAATGAGCAGTTCTTC.

This clone was detected once. The rearrangement links TRBV7-2 to TRBJ2-1; D is undetermined. Germline CDR1 SGHTA, CDR2 FQGNSA. The CDR3 is 13 residues long. With 5 bases removed from V and 10 bases from J, the gap between germline ends came to 15 bases. The CDR3 sequence is CASSPRPGREQFF. The CDR3 DNA reads TGTGCCAGCAGCCCGAGACCGGGTAGAGAGCAGTTCTTC. Filled out from reference TRBV7-2 and TRBJ2-1, the complete variable domain reads GAGVSQSPSNKVTEKGKDVELRCDPISGHTALYWYRQSLGQGLEFLIYFQGNSAPDKSGLPSDRFSAERTGGSVSTLTIQRTQQEDSAVYLCASSPRPGREQFFGPGTRLTVL.

The rearrangement uses TRBV4-1 and TRBJ2-7, with 12 bases fitting TRBD1. Germline CDR1 and CDR2: MGHRA and YSYEKL. The CDR3 extends over 16 amino acids. Trimming removed 4 bases from V and 6 bases from J; junction bases left unmatched: 10. CDR3: CASSRQPGQGAGEQYF. CDR3 nucleotide sequence: TGCGCCAGCAGCCGCCAGCCGGGACAGGGGGCGGGCGAGCAGTACTTC.

The chain uses TRBV11-2 and TRBJ1-4; 8 nucleotides agree with TRBD1. This CDR3 has 15 amino acids. V gave up 3 bases and J gave up 8 bases; unmatched junction bases: 8. The germline V gene has CDR1 SGHAT and CDR2 FQNNGV. As DNA, the CDR3 is TGTGCCAGCAGCTTTCCGACAGGGGCTGGGGAAAAACTGTTTTTT. It is translated as CASSFPTGAGEKLFF.

The rearrangement links TRBV28 to TRBJ2-7; 9 nucleotides match TRBD1. There are 15 residues in the CDR3. V shed 6 bases and J 7 bases; nucleotides not matched to a gene: 13. Germline CDR1 is MDHEN and CDR2 is SYDVKM. CDR3 sequence (DNA): TGTGCCAGCAGCCGGCCCGGGACAGGGTTGCGGGAGCAGTACTTC. This encodes CASSRPGTGLREQYF.

This sequence joins TRBV19 and TRBJ1-4; D uncertain. Germline-derived CDR1 and CDR2 are LNHDA and SQIVND (reference sequence). The CDR3 consists of 13 residues. The V end was cut by 5 bases, the J end by 6 bases, with 10 bases between. The CDR3 spells CASSPRVDEKLFF. CDR3 sequence (DNA): TGTGCCAGTAGTCCTCGGGTGGATGAAAAACTGTTTTTT.

The DNA for the CDR3 is TGCGCCAGCAGCTCCCTGACAGGGGGCGGCTACACCTTC. Its translation: CASSSLTGGGYTF. The chain couples TRBV5-1 to TRBJ1-2, with 10 bases identical to TRBD1. This CDR3 is 13 amino acids long. The germline gives CDR1 SGHRS, CDR2 YFSETQ. V dropped 3 bases and J dropped 8; count of bases not matched to a gene: 4.